These 8 T cell receptor beta chains were all obtained from the same sample, sequenced in a study of blood T cell repertoires in COVID-19. The repertoire was sequenced with immunoSEQ multiplex PCR; TCRdb's copy has only in-frame clones and lacks some. The table includes 330,000 or so clones, around 90% detected once. Sequenced sample: peripheral blood. The receptors come from a woman aged 55-69 years with COVID-19, enrolled during active disease.

The count of this clone is one. V and J are TRBV10-3 and TRBJ1-5, with D maybe TRBD1 (5 bases). V was pared by 4 bases and J by 4 bases, with 14 bases between. CDR3 length: 15 amino acids. Germline V gene data show CDR1 as ENHRY and CDR2 as SYGVKD. The CDR3 here is CAISAGRAQNQPQHF. Written as DNA, the CDR3 is TGTGCCATCAGTGCGGGCAGGGCCCAAAATCAGCCCCAGCATTTT.

The count of this clone is one. This chain joins TRBV2 and TRBJ1-1; 7 bases line up with TRBD1. The V segment lost 4 bases and the J segment 6 bases; nucleotides outside the gene matches: 5. Per germline, CDR1 SNHLY and CDR2 FYNNEI. The CDR3 runs 13 residues. The CDR3 sequence: CASSATGFAEAFF. The CDR3 coding sequence is TGTGCCAGCAGTGCGACAGGGTTCGCTGAAGCTTTCTTT.

This chain uses TRBV18 with TRBJ1-1; D unresolved. CDR3 length equals 13 residues. CDR1 KGHSH and CDR2 LQKENI come from the germline V gene. Trimming left V 3 bases short and J 0 bases short, with 5 bases between. This CDR3 is CASSPTLNTEAFF. CDR3 coding DNA: TGTGCCAGCTCACCCACTTTGAACACTGAAGCTTTCTTT.

The genes are TRBV27 and TRBJ2-1, with a tentative D call TRBD2 (6 bases). Deletions cut 3 bases from V and 5 bases from J, with 17 bases between. CDR1 MNHEY and CDR2 SMNVEV come from the germline V gene (reference sequence). The CDR3 extends over 16 amino acids. In DNA form, the CDR3 reads TGTGCCAGCAGTTTGATTCTCGGGGGAGAAGACAATGAGCAGTTCTTC. Translation: CASSLILGGEDNEQFF.

This chain links TRBV6-6 with TRBJ1-6; the match to TRBD1 covers 7 bases. Germline values: CDR1 MNHNY, CDR2 SVGAGI (reference sequence). CDR3 length: 15 residues. Trimming at V came to 5 bases and at J to 7 bases, leaving 8 bases not matched to a gene. The CDR3, as DNA: TGTGCCAGCAGTGTGCCGACAGGGCAAAATTCACCCCTCCACTTT. Its translation is CASSVPTGQNSPLHF.

This chain connects TRBV2 to TRBJ1-3; 7 bases line up with TRBD1. Trimming cost V 8 bases and J 0 bases; bases outside gene matches: 4. This CDR3 spans 14 amino acids. Germline assignment: CDR1 SNHLY and CDR2 FYNNEI. CDR3 sequence: CASVGQSSGNTIYF. The CDR3 DNA sequence: TGTGCCAGCGTGGGACAGAGCTCTGGAAACACCATATATTTT. The full variable domain, completed using reference TRBV2 and TRBJ1-3, is EPEVTQTPSHQVTQMGQEVILRCVPISNHLYFYWYRQILGQKVEFLVSFYNNEISEKSEIFDDQFSVERPDGSNFTLKIRSTKLEDSAMYFCASVGQSSGNTIYFGEGSWLTVV.

The genes are TRBV7-9 and TRBJ2-5; D may be TRBD1 (5 bases). V was cut by 3 bases and J by 4 bases, with 12 bases left in between. CDR1 and CDR2 (germline): SEHNR, FQNEAQ (reference sequence). This CDR3 spans 14 amino acids. The CDR3 is CASSFTGSRETQYF. The CDR3 region has the DNA TGTGCCAGCAGCTTTACAGGCAGCCGAGAGACCCAGTACTTC.

The CDR3 spells CATSQPGRAGGYTF. The CDR3 DNA reads TGTGCCACCTCCCAGCCGGGCAGGGCAGGTGGCTACACCTTC. The chain links TRBV15 to TRBJ1-2, with D possibly matching TRBD1 (5 bases). V was shortened by 8 bases and J by 7 bases, with 20 bases between the two germline ends. The germline gives CDR1 LNHNV, CDR2 YYDKDF (reference sequence). The CDR3 is 14 residues long.